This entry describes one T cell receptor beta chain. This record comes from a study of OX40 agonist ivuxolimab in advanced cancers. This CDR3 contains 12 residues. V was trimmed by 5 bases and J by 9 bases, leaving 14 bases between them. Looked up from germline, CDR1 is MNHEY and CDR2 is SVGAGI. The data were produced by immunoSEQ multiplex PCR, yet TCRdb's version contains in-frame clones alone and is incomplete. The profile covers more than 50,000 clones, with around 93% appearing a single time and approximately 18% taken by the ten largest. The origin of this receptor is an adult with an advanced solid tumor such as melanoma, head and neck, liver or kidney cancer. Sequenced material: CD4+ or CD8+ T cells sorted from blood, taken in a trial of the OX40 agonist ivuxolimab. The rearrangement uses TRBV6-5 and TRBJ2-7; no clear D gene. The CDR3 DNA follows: TGTGCCAGCAGTGAAAATCCGGGCCCGCAGTACTTC. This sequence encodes CASSENPGPQYF.